The rows below give T cell receptor beta chains drawn from one sample of a study of blood T cell repertoires in COVID-19. The data were produced by immunoSEQ multiplex PCR, yet TCRdb's version contains in-frame clones alone and is incomplete. The sample consists of roughly 300,000 clones, about 81% of them appearing once. The sample comprised peripheral blood. These TCRs come from a human donor with COVID-19, enrolled during active disease. The donor label of this sample is uncertain. Both conserved end residues are part of each CDR3. A D gene is named only where the DNA matches it firmly. The size entry is marked missing in some rows and otherwise reads once, few, many or a size class.

TRBV5-1	.	.	TRBJ2-7	TGCGCCAGCAGCCCCAGGGGTGGTGGCTACGAGCAGTACTTC	CASSPRGGGYEQYF
TRBV10-3	.	.	TRBJ1-1	TGTGCCATCAGTGAGTCGGATTCAGGGGTGAACACTGAAGCTTTCTTT	CAISESDSGVNTEAFF
TRBV29-1	.	.	TRBJ2-5	TGCAGCGAGGCACCGACAGCTTTCGGGACCCAGTACTTC	CSEAPTAFGTQYF
TRBV7-2	.	TRBD2	TRBJ2-5	TGTGCCAGCAGCCCTGGGACTAGCGGGAGATATTGGGAGACCCAGTACTTC	CASSPGTSGRYWETQYF
TRBV28	.	TRBD2	TRBJ2-7	TGTGCCAGCAGTTTAAAACCCCCTAGCGGTTCGTACGAGCAGTACTTC	CASSLKPPSGSYEQYF
TRBV9	.	.	TRBJ2-1	TGTGCCAGCAGCGTAGACACGCGACAGGACTACAATGAGCAGTTCTTC	CASSVDTRQDYNEQFF
TRBV27	.	.	TRBJ2-3	TGTGCCAGCAGTCCTCGCCTGCAGGTTTCGGGGGATACGCAGTATTTT	CASSPRLQVSGDTQYF
TRBV28	.	TRBD2	TRBJ2-7	TGTGCCAGCAGCCGGACTAGCGGGAGGGCCTACGAGCAGTACTTC	CASSRTSGRAYEQYF
TRBV5-3	.	TRBD2	TRBJ2-4	TGTGCCAGAAGCCCGGTTGGGTCCGGGACTACCAGGATCCAAGCCAAAAACATTCAGTACTTC	CARSPVGSGTTRIQAKNIQYF
TRBV29-1	.	.	TRBJ1-2	TGCAGCGTTGAAGTCGTTCGGACAGACGGTGGCTACACCTTC	CSVEVVRTDGGYTF
TRBV5-6	.	.	TRBJ2-6	TGTGCCAGCAGCTTCAGGGTTTCTGGGGCCAACGTCCTGACTTTC	CASSFRVSGANVLTF
TRBV25-1	few	TRBD1	TRBJ1-1	TGTGCCAGCAGTGACTGGACAGGGGGTATGACTGAAGCTTTCTTT	CASSDWTGGMTEAFF
TRBV7-8	.	TRBD2	TRBJ2-1	TGTGCCAGCAGTATGAGTCTAGCGGGGAATGAGCAGTTCTTC	CASSMSLAGNEQFF
TRBV6-5	.	.	TRBJ1-4	TGTGCCAGCAGTTCAAGACAGGCAACTAATGAAAAACTGTTTTTT	CASSSRQATNEKLFF
TRBV6-2/TRBV6-3	.	TRBD2	TRBJ2-3	TGTGCCAGCAGTTACGCGGGGGTGGGAGCCACAGATACGCAGTATTTT	CASSYAGVGATDTQYF
TRBV28	few	TRBD2	TRBJ2-7	TGTGCCAGCAGTTTGGGACAACTACTGGGACTAGCGGGAGGGCCAGGATCCTACGAGCAGTACTTC	CASSLGQLLGLAGGPGSYEQYF
TRBV11-2	.	.	TRBJ2-1	TGTGCCAGCGGGGCGGGAAGGTTCCATGAGCAGTTCTTC	CASGAGRFHEQFF
TRBV2	few	TRBD1	TRBJ2-6	TGTGCCAGCAGGCGGACAGGGGTTGCCGACGTCCTGACTTTC	CASRRTGVADVLTF
TRBV4-3	.	TRBD1	TRBJ2-2	TGCGCCAGCAGCCGAGACAGGGGGCGCGGCGGGGAGCTGTTTTTT	CASSRDRGRGGELFF
TRBV5-4	many	TRBD1	TRBJ1-6	TGTGCCAGCAGCTTGGGAGGACAGGGCATTAGGAATTCACCCCTCCACTTT	CASSLGGQGIRNSPLHF
TRBV6-6	few	.	TRBJ1-1	TGTGCCAGCAGCCCCGGCTGGGAGACTGAAGCTTTCTTT	CASSPGWETEAFF
TRBV9	.	.	TRBJ2-1	TGTGCCAGCAGCGTAGTAGGGGGTTCCGATGAGCAGTTCTTC	CASSVVGGSDEQFF
TRBV6-6	.	.	TRBJ1-3	TGTGCCAGCAACCCCGGGAGCTCTGGAAACACCATATATTTT	CASNPGSSGNTIYF
TRBV15	.	.	TRBJ1-2	TGTGCCACCAGCAGAGATCCGTGGGCCTTCTACACCTTC	CATSRDPWAFYTF
TRBV7-3	.	TRBD1	TRBJ1-4	TGTGCCAGCAGCCTAGGGGGCGCGGGTGAAAAACTGTTTTTT	CASSLGGAGEKLFF
TRBV28	few	.	TRBJ1-1	TGTGCCAGCAGTTCCCTCCCCTATGAAGCTTTCTTT	CASSSLPYEAFF
TRBV6-2/TRBV6-3	once	.	TRBJ1-1	TGTGCCAGCAGTTACTCTTTGGGACACCCTTTCTTT	CASSYSLGHPFF
TRBV9	.	TRBD1	TRBJ2-1	TGTGCCAGCAGCGTAGAAGTCTTTTCAGGGGGCAATGAGCAGTTCTTC	CASSVEVFSGGNEQFF
TRBV10-3	.	.	TRBJ2-1	TGTGCCATCTCCCCGCGAATGGACTCTTACAATGAGCAGTTCTTC	CAISPRMDSYNEQFF
TRBV5-8	.	TRBD2	TRBJ2-1	TGTGCCAGCAGTAAGACCTTAGTGGGAGGGCCGTATGATGAGCAGTTCTTC	CASSKTLVGGPYDEQFF
TRBV28	once	.	TRBJ1-4	TGTGCCAGCACCGTGGGGGGTAATGAAAAACTGTTTTTT	CASTVGGNEKLFF
TRBV24-1	.	TRBD1	TRBJ2-6	TGTGCCACCAGTCCTGCCGGGACAGGGAGTCCTGGGGCCAACGTCCTGACTTTC	CATSPAGTGSPGANVLTF
TRBV19	.	.	TRBJ1-5	TGTGCCAGTAGCCTGACGCGAGGGCAGTCTAGCAATCAGCCCCAGCATTTT	CASSLTRGQSSNQPQHF